This T cell receptor beta chain was retrieved from a study of Tregs in tolerant kidney transplant recipients. As regards this clone: A read error may produce the germline difference seen at one junction end. Distinct nucleotide sequences in the sample also encode this CDR3.

Some clones are missing from TCRdb's copy, which holds only in-frame ones; the method was immunoSEQ multiplex PCR. This sample contains 20,000 to 30,000 clones. Related graft donors supplied nonmyeloablative bone marrow transplants, and mixed chimerism was transient. The source was CD4+ T cells from blood (PBMCs), collected 6 months after the transplant. This clonotype was sampled from a human patient who received a combined kidney and bone marrow transplant. Some T cells may trace back to the graft donor.

The sequenced part of the CDR3 DNA is TGTGCCAGCAGTGTGCGGGGAGGGAACACTGAG. Its translation is CASSVRGGNTE. The entire CDR3 is CASSVRGGNTEAFF. The chain combines TRBV2 with TRBJ1-1; no reliable D call. The DNA ends 3 residues before the CDR3 does, and the rest of the CDR3 is filled in from the germline J gene. The CDR3 sequence is 14 residues long. Germline CDR1 and CDR2: SNHLY and FYNNEI.